Listed below are T cell receptor beta chains from one sample, sequenced in a study of T cell responses to AZD1222 COVID-19 vaccine. Sequenced by immunoSEQ multiplex PCR; TCRdb stores in-frame clones only, minus some. The sample has about 110,000 clones; around 92% are singletons. The sequencing here drew on peripheral blood, taken 28 days after the second AZD1222 dose. These receptors all come from an adult who received the AZD1222 COVID-19 vaccine. CDR3s include the opening cysteine and the closing phenylalanine or tryptophan. The order of the fields is V gene, J gene, CDR3 protein.

>TRBV9|TRBJ2-5
CASSTRDYLGETQYF
>TRBV6-5|TRBJ1-5
CASRGGNQPQHF
>TRBV4-3|TRBJ2-1
CASSQDWTSLERFF
>TRBV19|TRBJ2-3
CASRRRTARDTQYF
>TRBV24-1|TRBJ1-6
CATSDLSANSPLHF
>TRBV19|TRBJ1-6
CASQGQGRSPLHF
>TRBV9|TRBJ1-2
CASSVVGDSNYGYTF
>TRBV24-1|TRBJ2-7
CATSDGGQGDEQYF
>TRBV5-5|TRBJ2-2
CASSTTPTGSGTGELFF
>TRBV7-2|TRBJ2-2
CASSLAVSGRADFTGELFF
>TRBV28|TRBJ1-2
CASIPGQGAGGYTF
>TRBV6-2/TRBV6-3|TRBJ2-3
CASSSRDRGIADTQYF
>TRBV24-1|TRBJ1-3
CATSLLSGNTIYF
>TRBV9|TRBJ2-3
CASSVGAPSQAQYF
>TRBV4-2|TRBJ2-1
CASSQGQVGSYNEQFF
>TRBV7-8|TRBJ1-1
CASSPTTPAPRRVNTEAFF
>TRBV16|TRBJ2-7
CASSQSAGANEQYF
>TRBV10-3|TRBJ2-5
CAISLGQGETQYF
>TRBV7-6|TRBJ2-7
CASSFPPGQGHEQYF
>TRBV19|TRBJ1-6
CASKTEQGYLVSPLHF
>TRBV6-4|TRBJ1-2
CASSDTVQGVNGYTF
>TRBV27|TRBJ2-1
CASRGLAGGNEQFF
>TRBV5-6|TRBJ1-1
CASSLVQGADMNTEAFF
>TRBV6-5|TRBJ1-1
CASRYRVNTEAFF
>TRBV18|TRBJ1-5
CASSPQAGEAPQHF
>TRBV27|TRBJ2-7
CASSFSGVAGEQYF
>TRBV7-9|TRBJ2-7
CASSLGGTGNEQYF
>TRBV5-4|TRBJ2-1
CASSRTSGSNNEQFF
>TRBV29-1|TRBJ2-5
CSVEGRQETQYF
>TRBV19|TRBJ1-1
CASSIAGMVTEAFF
>TRBV14|TRBJ1-5
CASSQDSSQPQHF
>TRBV19|TRBJ2-7
CASSSGGEQYF
>TRBV6-5|TRBJ2-1
CASRRSSGIYNEQFF
>TRBV5-1|TRBJ1-1
CASSLGGAKGNTEAFF
>TRBV7-9|TRBJ1-6
CASSLAPGTGNSPLHF
>TRBV5-1|TRBJ2-3
CASTMVGQGADTQYF
>TRBV5-1|TRBJ2-3
CASSYGLAGFTDTQYF
>TRBV18|TRBJ1-1
CASSRDRGFANTEAFF
>TRBV19|TRBJ2-7
CASTPSLANYEQYF
>TRBV6-1|TRBJ1-2
CASSEVRPYGYTF